The rows below give T cell receptor beta chains drawn from one sample of a study of breast tumors, draining lymph nodes, adjacent tissues. MiXCR, applied by TCRdb to the multiplex PCR reads, yields one record per CDR3 protein. The sample lists nearly 200,000 distinct CDR3 sequences; 31% were seen once. The sample consisted of axillary lymph node tissue. These receptor sequences come from a female donor with breast cancer. Some clones in this sample may be carry-over from other donors' samples. The CDR3 runs from the conserved cysteine through the conserved F or W. D genes are given only for firm matches. The size field is filled for only some rows; it gives once, few, many or a size class.

-	TRBV7-2	TRBJ2-5	many	TGTGCCAGCAGCAGGGACTCAAATTGGGTAGAGACCCAGTACTTC	CASSRDSNWVETQYF
TRBD2	TRBV20-1	TRBJ2-1	-	TGCAGTGCTAGTAAACTAGCGGGACCCACTACCCGCAATGAGCAGTTCTTC	CSASKLAGPTTRNEQFF
TRBD1	TRBV4-3	TRBJ2-1	-	TGCGCCAGCAGCCAATTACAGGGGGCTGAGCAGTTCTTC	CASSQLQGAEQFF
-	TRBV6-2/TRBV6-3	TRBJ2-7	-	TGTGCCAGCAGTACTACAGGGCGTTCCTACGAGCAGCACTTC	CASSTTGRSYEQHF
-	TRBV24-1	TRBJ1-5	-	TGTGCCACCAGTGATTTGCAGTTTGGGCCCCAGCATTTT	CATSDLQFGPQHF
TRBD2	TRBV10-2	TRBJ2-7	many	TGCGCCACTGTTTCAGGGACTATCCTCCAGCAGTACTTC	CATVSGTILQQYF
TRBD1	TRBV27	TRBJ1-2	few	TGTGCCAGCAGTTTATCGAGGCCGGGACAGACGTATGGCTACACCTTC	CASSLSRPGQTYGYTF
TRBD1	TRBV2	TRBJ2-5	many	TGTGCCAGCAGTGAACAGGGGGTGGCGGAGACCCAGTACTTC	CASSEQGVAETQYF
TRBD1	TRBV20-1	TRBJ1-5	many	TGCAGTGCTGACAGGGGGGCATGGCCCCAGCATTTT	CSADRGAWPQHF
TRBD1	TRBV7-6	TRBJ1-4	many	TGTGCCAGCAGCTACGACAGGGGCTCTAATGAAAAACTGTTTTTT	CASSYDRGSNEKLFF
TRBD1	TRBV20-1	TRBJ2-6	-	TGCAGTGCTATTAAGGCAGGGGGTGCCAACGTCCTGACTTTC	CSAIKAGGANVLTF
TRBD1	TRBV20-1	TRBJ1-2	many	TGCAGTGCTCTAAGGGGGACAGGGGATGGCTACACCTTC	CSALRGTGDGYTF
-	TRBV7-2	TRBJ1-4	many	TGTGCCAGCAGCTCCCAGGGACCGGGTGAAAAACTGTTTTTT	CASSSQGPGEKLFF
TRBD1	TRBV7-2	TRBJ2-7	-	TGTGCCAGCAGGGACAGGGGGCCCTACGAGCAGTACTTC	CASRDRGPYEQYF
TRBD2	TRBV9	TRBJ2-5	many	TGTGCCAGCAGCCGCGGGGGTAGCGGGGGGGAAGAAGAGACCCAGTACTTC	CASSRGGSGGEEETQYF
-	TRBV7-2	TRBJ2-3	many	TGTGCCAGCAGCCCCCGGGGGTGGAAGGGAGATACGCAGTATTTT	CASSPRGWKGDTQYF
-	TRBV2	TRBJ1-2	many	TGTGCCAGCATGAGGGGTAACTATGGCTACACCTTC	CASMRGNYGYTF
TRBD1	TRBV6-5	TRBJ2-3	few	TGTGCCAGCACCCACAGGGGTTACACAGATACGCAGTATTTT	CASTHRGYTDTQYF
-	TRBV5-4	TRBJ1-1	once	TGCGCCAGCAGCCAAGAAGGAGAAAGAGCTTTCTTT	CASSQEGERAFF
TRBD2	TRBV30	TRBJ2-1	many	TGTGCCTGGAGTGTACGAACTAGCGGCGAGCAGTTCTTC	CAWSVRTSGEQFF
TRBD1	TRBV7-8	TRBJ1-5	-	TGTGCCAGCAGCTCATGGACAGGGGGGTTCCAGCCCCAGCATTTT	CASSSWTGGFQPQHF
-	TRBV7-2	TRBJ1-4	-	TGTGCCAGCAGCTGGTCTGGTCGGGGGGAAAAACTGTTTTTT	CASSWSGRGEKLFF
-	TRBV20-1	TRBJ1-1	-	TGCAGTGCCAGAGACAGCCTCACTGTAGCTTTCTTT	CSARDSLTVAFF
-	TRBV30	TRBJ2-7	many	TGTGCCTGGAGTGCTGAGATGGTACGCGAGCAGTACTTC	CAWSAEMVREQYF
TRBD2	TRBV30	TRBJ2-1	many	TGTGCCTGGAGTGGGCTAGCGGGAGTTGTTGAGCAGTTCTTC	CAWSGLAGVVEQFF